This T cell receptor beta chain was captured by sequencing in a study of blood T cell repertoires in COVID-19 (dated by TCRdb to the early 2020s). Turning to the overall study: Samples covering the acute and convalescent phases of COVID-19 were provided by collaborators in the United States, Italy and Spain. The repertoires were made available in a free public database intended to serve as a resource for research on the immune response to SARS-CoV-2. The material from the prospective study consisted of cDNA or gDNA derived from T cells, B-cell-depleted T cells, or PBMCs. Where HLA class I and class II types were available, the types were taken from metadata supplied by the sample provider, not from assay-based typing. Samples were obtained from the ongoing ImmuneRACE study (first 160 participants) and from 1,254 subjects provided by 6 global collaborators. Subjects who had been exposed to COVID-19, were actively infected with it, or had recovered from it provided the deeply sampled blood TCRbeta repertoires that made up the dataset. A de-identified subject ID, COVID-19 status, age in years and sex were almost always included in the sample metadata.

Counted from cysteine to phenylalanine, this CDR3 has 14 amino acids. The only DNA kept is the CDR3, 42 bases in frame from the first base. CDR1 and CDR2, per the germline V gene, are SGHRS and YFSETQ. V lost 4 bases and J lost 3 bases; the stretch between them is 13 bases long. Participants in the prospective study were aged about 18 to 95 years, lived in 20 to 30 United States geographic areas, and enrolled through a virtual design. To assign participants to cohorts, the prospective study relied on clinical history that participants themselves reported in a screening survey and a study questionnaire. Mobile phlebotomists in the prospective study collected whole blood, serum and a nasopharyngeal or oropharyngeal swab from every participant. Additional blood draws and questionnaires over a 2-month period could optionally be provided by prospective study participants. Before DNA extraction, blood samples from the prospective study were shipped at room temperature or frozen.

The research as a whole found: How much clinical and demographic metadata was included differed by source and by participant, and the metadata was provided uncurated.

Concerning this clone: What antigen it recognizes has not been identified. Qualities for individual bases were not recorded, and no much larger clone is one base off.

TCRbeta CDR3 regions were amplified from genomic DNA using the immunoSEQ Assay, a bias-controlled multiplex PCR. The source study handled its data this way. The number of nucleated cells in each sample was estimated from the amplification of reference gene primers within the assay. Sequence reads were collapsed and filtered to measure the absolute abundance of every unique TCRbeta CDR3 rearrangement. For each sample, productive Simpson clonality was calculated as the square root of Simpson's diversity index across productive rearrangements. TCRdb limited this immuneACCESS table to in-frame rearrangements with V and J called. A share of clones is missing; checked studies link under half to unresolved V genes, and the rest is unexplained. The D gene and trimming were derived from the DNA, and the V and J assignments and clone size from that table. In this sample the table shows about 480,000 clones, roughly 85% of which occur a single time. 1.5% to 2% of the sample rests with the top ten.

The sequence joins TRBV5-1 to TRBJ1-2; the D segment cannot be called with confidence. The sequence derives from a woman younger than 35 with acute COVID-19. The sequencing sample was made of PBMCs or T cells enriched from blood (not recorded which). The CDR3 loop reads CASSPITSDYGYTF. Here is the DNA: TGCGCCAGCAGCCCTATCACAAGCGACTATGGCTACACCTTC.